Listed here are 22 T cell receptor beta chains from one sample, sequenced in a study of cytomegalovirus exposure and HLA in healthy donors (TCRdb year 2017). The library relied on the immunoSEQ multiplex PCR assay. For the multiplex PCR, a mixture combining 60 forward primers for TCR Vbeta segments and 13 reverse primers for TCR Jbeta segments was used. Imported from immuneACCESS, the table was reduced by TCRdb to in-frame sequences with V and J called. These copies leave out some clones; in studies compared against another copy, an unresolved V gene accounts for under half, and the cause of the remainder is not known. The sample includes 130,000 to 150,000 clones, with about 80% observed a single time. The top ten clones comprise under 6% of the sample. Sequenced sample: PBMCs. All receptors derive from a middle-aged man in good health and CMV-seronegative.

The V and J genes are TRBV28 and TRBJ1-2, with D possibly TRBD1 on 6 matching bases. Germline CDR1 is MDHEN and CDR2 is SYDVKM. Trimming took 5 bases from V and 1 from J, leaving 14 bases between them. The CDR3 length is 15 residues. The CDR3 nucleotides are TGTGCCAGCAGTCCCTCGGGGGGCGTTAACTATGGCTACACCTTC. Translation: CASSPSGGVNYGYTF.

The V call is TRBV18, the J call TRBJ1-4; 8 nucleotides match TRBD1. Germline CDR1 KGHSH, CDR2 LQKENI. Trimming at V came to 3 bases and at J to 7 bases, leaving 10 bases not matched to a gene. The CDR3 extends over 16 amino acids. CDR3 bases: TGTGCCAGCTCACCTCTGGGGACAGGAACCCGTGAAAAACTGTTTTTT. It specifies CASSPLGTGTREKLFF.

V is TRBV7-2 and J is TRBJ1-2, with D perhaps TRBD1 (5 bases). V lost 1 base and J lost 5, with 8 bases in between. The CDR3 runs to 13 residues. Germline CDR1 and CDR2: SGHTA and FQGNSA. CDR3 loop: CASSLGGRYGYTF. CDR3 in DNA: TGTGCCAGCAGCTTAGGGGGCCGATATGGCTACACCTTC.

V usage is TRBV9 and J usage is TRBJ1-3; tentative D call: TRBD1 (5 bases). The germline V gene encodes CDR1 SGDLS and CDR2 YYNGEE. V lost 3 bases and J lost 0, with 16 bases in between. The CDR3 is 17 residues long. CDR3: CASSGRSGPHSGNTIYF. CDR3 in DNA: TGTGCCAGCAGCGGTAGGTCAGGGCCCCACTCTGGAAACACCATATATTTT.

The chain joins TRBV4-1 to TRBJ2-7; TRBD2 is a possible D gene (6 bases). V lost 5 bases, J lost 2 bases, and 19 bases lay in between. The CDR3 runs to 16 residues. Germline V lookup: CDR1 MGHRA, CDR2 YSYEKL. The DNA of the CDR3 is TGCGCCAGCAGCGACCGCCGGAGGGCGTTACCCTACGAGCAGTACTTC. It encodes CASSDRRRALPYEQYF.

This clone was seen many times. Other DNA sequences in this specimen translate into the identical CDR3. The chain couples TRBV6-4 to TRBJ2-3, with TRBD2 matching over 8 bases. Looked up from germline, CDR1 is MRHNA and CDR2 is SNTAGT. Trimming cost V 0 bases and J 4 bases; bases outside gene matches: 0. The CDR3 consists of 14 residues. CDR3 DNA sequence: TGTGCCAGCAGTGACTCCGGGGGGGCAGATACGCAGTATTTT. It encodes CASSDSGGADTQYF.

This chain joins TRBV30 and TRBJ2-7; D call uncertain. There are 13 residues in the CDR3. Germline CDR1 is GTSNPN and CDR2 is SVGIG (reference sequence). Trimming removed 0 bases at V and 3 bases at J, with 9 bases between. CDR3 region: CAWSVPNNYEQYF. The DNA for the CDR3 is TGTGCCTGGAGTGTACCCAACAACTACGAGCAGTACTTC.

This sequence joins TRBV5-1 and TRBJ2-2; D not resolved. Germline V gene data show CDR1 as SGHRS and CDR2 as YFSETQ. The CDR3 is 16 residues long. Trimming shortened V by 3 bases and J by 3 bases, and 15 bases separated the two germline ends. CDR3 coding DNA: TGCGCCAGCAGCTGGAAAGCCAGAGGTGACACCGGGGAGCTGTTTTTT. Protein: CASSWKARGDTGELFF.

V usage is TRBV5-5 and J usage is TRBJ1-1; 9 bases align to TRBD1. V was pared by 6 bases and J by 0 bases, with 6 bases of the junction left unmatched. Germline lookup yields CDR1 SGHKS and CDR2 YYEKEE (reference sequence). The CDR3 has 15 amino acids. CDR3 sequence (DNA): TGTGCCAGCAAAACACGGACAGGGGTGAACACTGAAGCTTTCTTT. Translation gives CASKTRTGVNTEAFF. Using reference TRBV5-5 and TRBJ1-1 for the parts outside the CDR3, the full variable domain is DAGVTQSPTHLIKTRGQQVTLRCSPISGHKSVSWYQQVLGQGPQFIFQYYEKEERGRGNFPDRFSARQFPNYSSELNVNALLLGDSALYLCASKTRTGVNTEAFFGQGTRLTVV.

A single count supports this clone. The gene calls are TRBV15 and TRBJ1-1; D might be TRBD1 (5 bases). V gave up 5 bases and J gave up 1 base, with 14 bases separating them. This CDR3 has 15 residues. The germline V gene encodes CDR1 LNHNV and CDR2 YYDKDF (reference sequence). CDR3 DNA: TGTGCCACCAGCGGAAGCAGGGTTGGGAACACTGAAGCTTTCTTT. This sequence encodes CATSGSRVGNTEAFF.

V usage is TRBV11-2 and J usage is TRBJ2-3; TRBD2 aligns across 10 bases. The CDR3 sequence is 17 residues long. J gave up 2 bases and V 2 bases, and 7 bases lay outside the gene matches. CDR1 and CDR2 from the germline V gene are SGHAT and FQNNGV. CDR3 sequence (DNA): TGTGCCAGCAGCTTAAGACGTAGCGGGGGGAACACAGATACGCAGTATTTT. The encoded protein is CASSLRRSGGNTDTQYF.

The count of this clone is one. The chain joins TRBV5-4 to TRBJ1-1; 7 bases align to TRBD1. This CDR3 is built from 13 residues. V lost 2 bases, J lost 5 bases, and 3 bases stayed unmatched. Germline-derived CDR1 and CDR2 are SGHNT and YYREEE (reference sequence). CDR3 residues: CASSFQGGTEAFF. The DNA for the CDR3 is TGTGCCAGCAGCTTCCAGGGGGGTACTGAAGCTTTCTTT.

The chain carries TRBV9 and TRBJ2-1; 7 bases are shared with TRBD2. Per the germline V gene, CDR1 is SGDLS and CDR2 is YYNGEE. The CDR3 extends over 15 amino acids. J lost 10 bases, V lost 0 bases, and 10 bases had no gene match. This CDR3 is CASSVAGLGVGEQFF. CDR3 nucleotides: TGTGCCAGCAGCGTAGCTGGACTAGGTGTGGGCGAGCAGTTCTTC.

In this sample, this clone turned up a few times. The V and J genes are TRBV7-8 and TRBJ2-5, with 8 bases identical to TRBD1. Judging by the DNA end, TRBJ2-7 fits better; the J call may be wrong. Germline CDR1 reads SGHVS; CDR2 reads FQNEAQ. This CDR3 has 14 amino acids. CDR3 nucleotide sequence: TGTGCCAGCAGCCGCGACAGGGGCTCCTACGAGCAGTACTTC. Its protein product is CASSRDRGSYEQYF.

The gene calls are TRBV4-1 and TRBJ1-1; D is possibly TRBD1 (5 bases). Trimming cost V 0 bases and J 0 bases, with 20 bases left between them. This CDR3 is 19 amino acids long. The germline CDR1 and CDR2 sequences are MGHRA and YSYEKL. The CDR3 sequence is CASSQDKAGQGLMNTEAFF. CDR3 DNA sequence: TGCGCCAGCAGCCAAGATAAAGCGGGCCAGGGCCTAATGAACACTGAAGCTTTCTTT.

The chain uses TRBV4-1 and TRBJ2-7, with 12 bases lining up with TRBD1. Germline CDR1 reads MGHRA; CDR2 reads YSYEKL. The CDR3 spans 14 residues. The J segment lost 4 bases and the V segment lost 4 bases, leaving 2 bases of the junction unmatched. The chain's CDR3 is CASSRDRGLYEQYF. The CDR3 DNA reads TGCGCCAGCAGCCGGGACAGGGGGCTTTACGAGCAGTACTTC.

This rearrangement joins TRBV28 to TRBJ1-5; 7 bases line up with TRBD1. The germline V gene has CDR1 MDHEN and CDR2 SYDVKM. Trimming cost V 7 bases and J 3 bases; bases outside gene matches: 3. The CDR3 runs 13 residues. CDR3 sequence: CASTGQFNQPQHF. CDR3 DNA sequence: TGTGCCAGCACGGGACAGTTCAATCAGCCCCAGCATTTT.

This clone was recorded a few times. The rearrangement links TRBV10-3 to TRBJ1-4, with TRBD1 as a possible D gene (5 bases). The V end was cut by 6 bases, the J end by 0 bases, with 5 bases between. The CDR3 length is 13 residues. Germline V CDR1 and CDR2: ENHRY, SYGVKD. The CDR3 DNA sequence: TGTGCCATCAGACAGGCAACTAATGAAAAACTGTTTTTT. Its protein is CAIRQATNEKLFF.

This sequence joins TRBV11-2 and TRBJ2-1, with TRBD2 matching 11 bases. The V gene's germline CDR1 is SGHAT and CDR2 FQNNGV. The V gene end was trimmed by 1 base and the J gene end by 5 bases; junction bases not matched to a gene: 4. CDR3 length equals 16 residues. The CDR3 nucleotides are TGTGCCAGCAGCTTAGTTAGCGGGGGGGTCAACAATGAGCAGTTCTTC. It specifies CASSLVSGGVNNEQFF.

The chain combines TRBV5-1 with TRBJ2-7, with TRBD1 identical over 7 bases. The CDR3 is 13 amino acids. Germline CDR1 and CDR2: SGHRS and YFSETQ. Trimming cost V 7 bases and J 2 bases; bases outside gene matches: 6. The CDR3 reads CASGTGTAYEQYF. The CDR3 region has the DNA TGCGCCAGCGGGACCGGGACAGCCTACGAGCAGTACTTC.

This clone appeared a few times. V is TRBV10-2 and J is TRBJ2-7; D uncertain. The CDR3 is 11 residues long. Germline loops: CDR1 WSHSY, CDR2 SAAADI. The V end was cut by 3 bases, the J end by 3 bases, with 3 bases between. CDR3 bases: TGCGCCAGCAGTGACCACTACGAGCAGTACTTC. Amino acids: CASSDHYEQYF.

This clone has a handful of counts. J is TRBJ2-1 and V is TRBV10-3, with 7 bases fitting TRBD2. Germline values: CDR1 ENHRY, CDR2 SYGVKD. With 3 bases clipped from V and 4 bases from J, the junction kept 12 bases outside the gene matches. The CDR3 is 17 residues long. The DNA for the CDR3 is TGTGCCATCAGTGACACGATAGCGGGCGCGACATACAATGAGCAGTTCTTC. Its translation: CAISDTIAGATYNEQFF.